The 14 T cell receptor beta chains below all came from one sample that was sequenced in a study of cytomegalovirus exposure and HLA in healthy donors. The study ran its PCR with 60 Vbeta and 13 Jbeta primers. The data were produced by immunoSEQ multiplex PCR, yet TCRdb's version contains in-frame clones alone and is incomplete. The sample lists hundreds of thousands of clones; less than 85% were seen once. The sequencing input was PBMCs. Receptors were obtained from a man aged 18 to 29 in good health and CMV-seronegative.

On this clone itself: The sample has other DNA sequences that encode this CDR3 too. The V and J genes are TRBV28 and TRBJ2-7; 11 nucleotides line up with TRBD2. The CDR3 has 13 amino acids. Germline CDR1 reads MDHEN; CDR2 reads SYDVKM. V shed 4 bases, J shed 4 bases, and the junction held 0 bases outside the gene matches. CDR3 protein: CASSWTSGYEQYF. As DNA, the CDR3 is TGTGCCAGCAGTTGGACTAGCGGGTACGAGCAGTACTTC. The entire variable domain, with the rest obtained from reference TRBV28 and TRBJ2-7, is as follows: DVKVTQSSRYLVKRTGEKVFLECVQDMDHENMFWYRQDPGLGLRLIYFSYDVKMKEKGDIPEGYSVSREKKERFSLILESASTNQTSMYLCASSWTSGYEQYFGPGTRLTVT.

The rearrangement uses TRBV18 and TRBJ1-1, with 7 bases that match TRBD1. Trimming at V came to 4 bases and at J to 0 bases, leaving 5 bases not matched to a gene. CDR3 length: 15 amino acids. Per the germline V gene, CDR1 is KGHSH and CDR2 is LQKENI. The CDR3 loop is CASSLTQGMNTEAFF. The CDR3 DNA sequence: TGTGCCAGCTCACTAACACAGGGGATGAACACTGAAGCTTTCTTT.

The chain has TRBV5-6 and TRBJ2-7, with TRBD1 as a possible D gene (6 bases). CDR1 and CDR2 from the germline V gene are SGHDT and YYEEEE. This CDR3 has 14 residues. V lost 1 base, J lost 7 bases, and 15 bases lay in between. The CDR3 loop reads CASSLSTGLGEQYF. The CDR3, as DNA: TGTGCCAGCAGCTTGTCCACAGGGTTAGGGGAGCAGTACTTC.

Only a few counts were recorded for this clone. The chain uses TRBV7-3 and TRBJ2-1; 11 nucleotides align to TRBD2. Germline V gives CDR1 SGHTA, CDR2 FQGTGA. The V gene end was trimmed by 5 bases and the J gene end by 4 bases; junction bases not matched to a gene: 10. The CDR3 is 17 residues long. CDR3 residues: CASSPTGTSGAYNEQFF. As DNA, the CDR3 is TGTGCCAGCAGCCCGACGGGGACTAGCGGCGCTTACAATGAGCAGTTCTTC.

The chain employs TRBV27 and TRBJ2-1, with 12 bases that match TRBD2. The V segment lost 7 bases and the J segment 8 bases; nucleotides outside the gene matches: 9. This CDR3 region has 15 residues. Germline V gene sequence: CDR1 MNHEY, CDR2 SMNVEV (reference sequence). The CDR3 loop is CASTRLAGDQYEQFF. CDR3 bases: TGTGCCAGCACCCGACTAGCGGGAGATCAGTATGAGCAGTTCTTC.

The J gene is TRBJ2-1, the V gene TRBV6-4, with D hard to call. The germline gives CDR1 MRHNA, CDR2 SNTAGT. The CDR3 runs to 12 residues. Trimming removed 0 bases at V and 12 bases at J, with 9 bases between. CDR3 sequence: CASSDSSLRQFF. In DNA, the CDR3 is TGTGCCAGCAGTGACTCGAGCCTTCGGCAGTTCTTC.

The chain has TRBV7-6 and TRBJ2-2; D is unresolved. Trimming shortened V by 1 base and J by 4 bases, and 13 bases separated the two germline ends. CDR1 and CDR2 (germline): SGHVS, FNYEAQ. The CDR3 sequence is 16 residues long. The DNA of the CDR3 is TGTGCCAGCAGCTTAGACCCCAGGTTGTTCACCGGGGAGCTGTTTTTT. Its translation is CASSLDPRLFTGELFF. The variable domain in full, completed from reference TRBV7-6 and TRBJ2-2, reads GAGVSQSPRYKVTKRGQDVALRCDPISGHVSLYWYRQALGQGPEFLTYFNYEAQQDKSGLPNDRFSAERPEGSISTLTIQRTEQRDSAMYRCASSLDPRLFTGELFFGEGSRLTVL.

This clone was counted only a few times. This rearrangement joins TRBV5-6 to TRBJ2-3, with D tentatively TRBD1 (7 bases). V was trimmed by 7 bases and J by 2 bases, leaving 20 bases between them. Germline lookup yields CDR1 SGHDT and CDR2 YYEEEE. The CDR3 length is 16 residues. The CDR3 coding sequence is TGTGCCAGCCACGACGCGGGGACAGATATCACAGATACGCAGTATTTT. It codes for CASHDAGTDITDTQYF.

The gene calls are TRBV2 and TRBJ2-3; D is possibly TRBD2 (6 bases). The germline gives CDR1 SNHLY, CDR2 FYNNEI. V shed 10 bases and J shed 3 bases, with 14 bases lying between them. This CDR3 is 13 amino acids long. The DNA of the CDR3 is TGTGCCACCCTATGGACTATAACAGATACGCAGTATTTT. Its translation: CATLWTITDTQYF. Full variable domain (rest looked up from reference TRBV2 and TRBJ2-3): EPEVTQTPSHQVTQMGQEVILRCVPISNHLYFYWYRQILGQKVEFLVSFYNNEISEKSEIFDDQFSVERPDGSNFTLKIRSTKLEDSAMYFCATLWTITDTQYFGPGTRLTVL.

The J gene is TRBJ2-1, the V gene TRBV30, with 7 bases identical to TRBD1. The CDR3 runs to 17 residues. Germline trimming cut 3 bases from V and 0 bases from J; bases unmatched to any gene: 11. Germline CDR1 GTSNPN, CDR2 SVGIG (reference sequence). The CDR3 sequence is CAWSALYRGFSYNEQFF. The CDR3 bases are TGTGCCTGGAGCGCGTTATACAGGGGTTTCTCCTACAATGAGCAGTTCTTC.

The rearrangement joins TRBV5-1 to TRBJ2-7; weak D call: TRBD2 (6 bases). This CDR3 is 11 amino acids long. Deletions cut 6 bases from V and 5 bases from J, with 9 bases between. CDR1 is SGHRS and CDR2 is YFSETQ in the germline V gene. This chain's CDR3 is CASTTGDEQYF. In nucleotides, the CDR3 is TGCGCCAGCACCACGGGGGACGAGCAGTACTTC.

Regarding this clone: This may stem from a read error, because a much larger clone lies one nucleotide away. V and J are TRBV6-6 and TRBJ1-5; weak D call: TRBD1 (6 bases). CDR1 MNHNY and CDR2 SVGAGI come from the germline V gene (reference sequence). The length of the CDR3 is 16 residues. The chain's CDR3 is CASSYPAGASNRPQHF. CDR3 sequence (DNA): TGTGCCAGCAGTTACCCCGCGGGGGCTAGCAATCGGCCCCAGCATTTT.

This chain links TRBV15 with TRBJ2-1, with 10 bases that match TRBD2. With V trimmed by 0 bases and J by 0 bases, 5 bases remained unmatched. Germline-derived CDR1 and CDR2 are LNHNV and YYDKDF (reference sequence). This CDR3 spans 18 amino acids. The CDR3: CATSRDRLAGASYNEQFF. The CDR3 DNA reads as TGTGCCACCAGCAGAGATCGCCTAGCGGGGGCCTCCTACAATGAGCAGTTCTTC.

This chain connects TRBV7-2 to TRBJ2-5; D possibly corresponds to TRBD2 (5 bases). This CDR3 region has 14 residues. CDR1 is SGHTA and CDR2 is FQGNSA in the germline V gene. The V gene lost 2 bases and the J gene lost 7 bases, with 14 bases spanning the gap. The CDR3 region is CASSLKSGRGTQYF. The CDR3, as DNA: TGTGCCAGCAGCTTAAAGTCGGGGAGAGGGACCCAGTACTTC.